This T cell receptor beta chain derives from a study of CD8+CD57+ T cells in acquired aplastic anemia. Investigators profiled TCR beta VDJ and CDR3 from genomic DNA template. TCRdb independently ran MiXCR on the reads; one entry per CDR3 protein. This table holds around 21,000 distinct CDR3 sequences, 30% to 50% found once. The CDR3 contains 12 residues. The germline V gene encodes CDR1 LNHDA and CDR2 SQIVND (reference sequence). Trimming stripped 6 bases from V and 2 bases from J, with 8 bases between. General study results and limits: Roughly 30 was the count of CD8+ CDR3 sequences that patients shared with controls. Lower repertoire diversity than in total CD4+ and CD8+ pools was seen for CD8+CD57+ cells in patients.

Details on this clonotype: No antigen is known for it.

Patients included in sequencing had previously demonstrated CD8+CD57+ cell expansion by flow cytometry. The receptor's source is a human donor with aplastic anemia. V usage is TRBV19 and J usage is TRBJ2-7; either TRBD1 or TRBD2 may supply D (5 bases each). The sequenced sample was CD8+CD57+ T cells sorted from PBMCs. Stated subset: bead-enriched CD8+CD57+ effector memory T cells from SAA patients. The CDR3 loop reads CASSRGPYEQYF. DNA for the CDR3: TGTGCCAGTAGCCGGGGCCCCTACGAGCAGTACTTC. Looking up the rest from reference TRBV19 and TRBJ2-7 gives the full variable domain: DGGITQSPKYLFRKEGQNVTLSCEQNLNHDAMYWYRQDPGQGLRLIYYSQIVNDFQKGDIAEGYSVSREKKESFPLTVTSAQKNPTAFYLCASSRGPYEQYFGPGTRLTVT.